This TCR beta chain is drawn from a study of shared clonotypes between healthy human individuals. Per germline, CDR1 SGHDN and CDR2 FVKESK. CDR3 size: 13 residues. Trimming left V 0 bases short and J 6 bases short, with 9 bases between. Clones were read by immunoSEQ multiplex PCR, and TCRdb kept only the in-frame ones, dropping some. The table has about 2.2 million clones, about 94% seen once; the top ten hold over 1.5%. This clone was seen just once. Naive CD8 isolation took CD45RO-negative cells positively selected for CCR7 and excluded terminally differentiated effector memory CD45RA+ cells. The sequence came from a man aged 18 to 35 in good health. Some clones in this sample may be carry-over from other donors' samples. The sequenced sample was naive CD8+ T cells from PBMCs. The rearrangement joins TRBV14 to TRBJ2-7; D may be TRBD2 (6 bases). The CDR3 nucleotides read TGTGCCAGCAGCCAAGAGGGAGGAACCGAGCAGTACTTC. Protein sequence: CASSQEGGTEQYF. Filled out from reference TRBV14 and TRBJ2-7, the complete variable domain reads EAGVTQFPSHSVIEKGQTVTLRCDPISGHDNLYWYRRVMGKEIKFLLHFVKESKQDESGMPNNRFLAERTGGTYSTLKVQPAELEDSGVYFCASSQEGGTEQYFGPGTRLTVT.